The clone carrying this TCR beta chain was counted at least ten times. Antigen unknown. All patients picked for sequencing had shown, by flow cytometry, an expansion of CD8+CD57+ cells. Severe acquired aplastic anemia was diagnosed in all patients. Genomic DNA, the template, was used for profiling of the TCR beta VDJ and CDR3. In TCRdb, the reads were re-called with MiXCR into one record per CDR3 protein. Of 150,000 to 200,000 distinct CDR3 sequences in the sample, approximately 52% are singletons; the top ten hold about 2%. The CDR3 has 16 amino acids. Germline loops: CDR1 LNHDA, CDR2 SQIVND (reference sequence). The data are from a study of CD8+CD57+ T cells in acquired aplastic anemia. Turning to the study itself: The sorted CD4+ and CD8+ cells yielded an average around 3.2 ug of DNA.

Study results and limitations: Common to patients and controls were 25 to 30 CD8+ CDR3 sequences.

Sequencing was carried out using sorted CD4+, CD8+, or CD8+CD57+ T cells (not recorded which) from PBMCs. The source is a human donor with aplastic anemia. V gene TRBV19 combines with J gene TRBJ2-2, with TRBD1 matching 9 bases. CDR3 loop: CASSQGAILLVGELFF. Written as DNA, the CDR3 is TGTGCGTCTTCACAGGGGGCGATTCTTCTAGTCGGGGAGCTGTTTTTT.